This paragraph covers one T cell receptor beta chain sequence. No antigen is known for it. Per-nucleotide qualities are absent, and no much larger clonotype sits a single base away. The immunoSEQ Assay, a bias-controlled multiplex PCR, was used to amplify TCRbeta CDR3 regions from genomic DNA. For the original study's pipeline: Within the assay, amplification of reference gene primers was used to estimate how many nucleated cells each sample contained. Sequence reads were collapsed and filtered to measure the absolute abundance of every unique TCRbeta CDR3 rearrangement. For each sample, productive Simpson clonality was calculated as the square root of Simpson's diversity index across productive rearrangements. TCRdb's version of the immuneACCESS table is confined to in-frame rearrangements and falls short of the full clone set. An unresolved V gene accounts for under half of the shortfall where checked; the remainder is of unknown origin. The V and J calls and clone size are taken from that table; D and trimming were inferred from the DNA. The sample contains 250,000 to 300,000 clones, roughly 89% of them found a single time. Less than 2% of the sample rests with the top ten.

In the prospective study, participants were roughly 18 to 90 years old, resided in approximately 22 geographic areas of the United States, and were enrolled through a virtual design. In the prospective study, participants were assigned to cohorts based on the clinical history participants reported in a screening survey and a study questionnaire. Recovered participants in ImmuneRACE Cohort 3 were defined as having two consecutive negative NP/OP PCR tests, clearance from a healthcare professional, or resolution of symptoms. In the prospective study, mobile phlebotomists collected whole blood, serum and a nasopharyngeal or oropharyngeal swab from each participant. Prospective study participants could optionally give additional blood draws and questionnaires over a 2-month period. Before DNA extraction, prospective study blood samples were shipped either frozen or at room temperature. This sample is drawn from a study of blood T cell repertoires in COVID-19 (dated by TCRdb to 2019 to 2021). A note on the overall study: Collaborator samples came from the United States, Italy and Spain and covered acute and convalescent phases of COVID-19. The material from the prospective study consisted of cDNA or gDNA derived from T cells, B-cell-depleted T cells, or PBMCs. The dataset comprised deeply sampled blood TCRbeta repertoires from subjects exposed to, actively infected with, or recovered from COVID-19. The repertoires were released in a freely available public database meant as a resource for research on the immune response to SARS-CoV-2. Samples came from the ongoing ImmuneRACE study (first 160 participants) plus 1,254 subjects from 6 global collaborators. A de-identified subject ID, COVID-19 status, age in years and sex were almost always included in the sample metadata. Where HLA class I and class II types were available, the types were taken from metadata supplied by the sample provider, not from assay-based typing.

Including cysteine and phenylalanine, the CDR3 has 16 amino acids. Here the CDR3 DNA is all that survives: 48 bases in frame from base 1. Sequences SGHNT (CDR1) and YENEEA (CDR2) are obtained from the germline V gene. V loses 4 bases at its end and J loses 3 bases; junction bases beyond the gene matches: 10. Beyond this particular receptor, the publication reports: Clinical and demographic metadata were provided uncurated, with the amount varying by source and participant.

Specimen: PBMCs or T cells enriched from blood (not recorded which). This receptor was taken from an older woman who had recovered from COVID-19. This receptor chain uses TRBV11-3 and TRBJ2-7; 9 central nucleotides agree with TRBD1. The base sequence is TGTGCCAGCAGCTCAAGGACAGGGGTTATGGGCTACGAGCAGTACTTC. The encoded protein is CASSSRTGVMGYEQYF.